This T cell receptor beta chain was identified during a study of blood T cell repertoires in COVID-19. Study information: Italy, Spain and the United States were the sources of the convalescent and acute COVID-19 samples. T cells, B-cell-depleted T cells, or PBMCs supplied cDNA or gDNA.

There are 15 residues in the CDR3. Trimming left V 2 bases short and J 6 bases short, with 14 bases between. The germline gives CDR1 MNHEY, CDR2 SVGAGI. This clone was recorded only once. The authors' processing: Amplification with reference gene primers provided the estimates of nucleated cell counts. Generated by immunoSEQ multiplex PCR, the TCRdb table keeps only in-frame clones and is missing some. V, J and clone size are those of that table, while D and trimming were read from the DNA. The data show 410,000 or so clones, around 89% seen once. Seattle participants joined during active infection and were tracked over time.

Sequencing was done on a sample of peripheral blood. The clonotype was recovered from a woman aged 35 to 49 with COVID-19, enrolled during active disease. This rearrangement joins TRBV6-5 to TRBJ1-5; a weak D match, TRBD1 (5 bases). The CDR3 reads CASSYGQGGGQPQHF. DNA for the CDR3: TGTGCCAGCAGTTACGGGCAGGGTGGCGGTCAGCCCCAGCATTTT.